The next 16 T cell receptor beta chains were all read from a single sample in a study of blood T cell repertoires in COVID-19. This table comes from immunoSEQ multiplex PCR, and its TCRdb copy is limited to in-frame clones, with some not included. Of 250,000 to 300,000 clones in the sample, approximately 91% were seen once. Specimen: PBMCs or T cells enriched from blood (not recorded which). The origin of the receptors is a woman aged 25-40 years who had recovered from COVID-19.

The gene calls are TRBV7-3 and TRBJ1-1; TRBD1 is a possible D gene (6 bases). The CDR3 covers 15 residues. Germline V lookup: CDR1 SGHTA, CDR2 FQGTGA. V was cut by 5 bases and J by 6 bases, with 19 bases left in between. CDR3 bases: TGTGCCAGCAGCGCCGGAGGGGGGGAGATAGCTGAAGCTTTCTTT. Translated: CASSAGGGEIAEAFF.

This chain uses TRBV9 with TRBJ2-2; 11 bases line up with TRBD2. The CDR3 runs to 16 residues. Germline loops: CDR1 SGDLS, CDR2 YYNGEE. V lost 2 bases and J lost 4; bases outside the gene matches: 4. CDR3 bases: TGTGCCAGCAGCGTCACTAGCGGGAGAAGCACCGGGGAGCTGTTTTTT. Its protein product is CASSVTSGRSTGELFF.

The chain has TRBV7-2 and TRBJ1-2; perhaps TRBD1 as D (5 bases). Trimming stripped 5 bases from V and 1 base from J, with 14 bases between. The CDR3 is 15 amino acids. In germline, CDR1 is SGHTA, CDR2 FQGNSA. The CDR3 loop reads CASSLGEGYNYGYTF. In nucleotides, the CDR3 is TGTGCCAGCAGCCTAGGGGAGGGTTATAACTATGGCTACACCTTC.

The chain is built from TRBV7-9 and TRBJ1-2; D may be TRBD1 (6 bases). The germline V gene encodes CDR1 SEHNR and CDR2 FQNEAQ (reference sequence). Trimming left V 5 bases short and J 1 base short, with 11 bases between. This CDR3 comprises 14 residues. The CDR3 DNA reads TGTGCCAGCAGCCCTACGGACAGTAACTATGGCTACACCTTC. It encodes CASSPTDSNYGYTF. Filled out from reference TRBV7-9 and TRBJ1-2, the complete variable domain reads DTGVSQNPRHKITKRGQNVTFRCDPISEHNRLYWYRQTLGQGPEFLTYFQNEAQLEKSRLLSDRFSAERPKGSFSTLEIQRTEQGDSAMYLCASSPTDSNYGYTFGSGTRLTVV.

The chain combines TRBV27 with TRBJ2-5; weak D call: TRBD1 (6 bases). The V and J ends lost 3 bases and 1 base respectively, with 9 bases between them. Germline CDR1 and CDR2: MNHEY and SMNVEV (reference sequence). CDR3 length equals 14 residues. The CDR3 DNA reads as TGTGCCAGCAGTTTTGTGGGGGCCCAAGAGACCCAGTACTTC. This translates into CASSFVGAQETQYF.

The V gene is TRBV7-6, the J gene TRBJ2-7, with TRBD1 matching 9 bases. The CDR3 is 14 amino acids. V lost 5 bases and J lost 5; bases outside the gene matches: 7. The germline V gene has CDR1 SGHVS and CDR2 FNYEAQ. The CDR3 is CASSPTGQGNEQYF. DNA for the CDR3: TGTGCCAGCAGCCCGACGGGACAGGGAAACGAGCAGTACTTC.

The chain carries TRBV4-1 and TRBJ2-1; 13 nucleotides align to TRBD2. Germline CDR1 reads MGHRA; CDR2 reads YSYEKL. Trimming took 5 bases from V and 8 from J; bases not matched to a gene: 3. The CDR3 is 14 residues long. The CDR3 DNA follows: TGCGCCAGCAGCGCCACTAGCGGGAGGGATGAGCAGTTCTTC. Protein sequence: CASSATSGRDEQFF.

This clone was seen ten or more times. The chain combines TRBV7-3 with TRBJ1-1; 9 bases match TRBD1. With V trimmed by 2 bases and J by 1 base, 14 bases remained unmatched. This CDR3 has 19 amino acids. The V gene's germline CDR1 is SGHTA and CDR2 FQGTGA. The CDR3 protein is CASSLLPPGTGMGNTEAFF. The CDR3 region has the DNA TGTGCCAGCAGCTTACTACCCCCCGGGACAGGGATGGGGAACACTGAAGCTTTCTTT.

The chain carries TRBV3-1 (or the pseudogene TRBV3-2) and TRBJ2-7; maybe TRBD1 (5 bases). The CDR3 is made up of 13 amino acids. Germline values: CDR1 LGHDT, CDR2 YNNKEL (reference sequence). The ends were cut back, 1 base at V and 3 bases at J, with 7 bases in the middle. CDR3 nucleotide sequence: TGTGCCAGCAGCCAAGGAGACAGCTACGAGCAGTACTTC. It yields the protein CASSQGDSYEQYF.

The rearrangement links TRBV19 to TRBJ1-2; D uncertain. The germline CDR1 and CDR2 sequences are LNHDA and SQIVND (reference sequence). Trimming removed 9 bases at V and 3 bases at J, with 14 bases between. This CDR3 is 13 amino acids long. CDR3 bases: TGTGCCAGCAGCTGGATTGAGGACTATGGCTACACCTTC. Encoded protein: CASSWIEDYGYTF.

This chain connects TRBV28 to TRBJ2-3; perhaps TRBD2 as D (6 bases). This CDR3 is built from 16 residues. Germline CDR1 and CDR2: MDHEN and SYDVKM. V was trimmed by 8 bases and J by 2 bases, leaving 20 bases between them. The CDR3 protein is CASLMGGSGFTDTQYF. CDR3 nucleotide sequence: TGTGCCAGCCTAATGGGGGGTAGCGGCTTCACAGATACGCAGTATTTT.

V is TRBV5-4 and J is TRBJ1-3; TRBD1 is a possible D gene (6 bases). From germline, CDR1 is SGHNT and CDR2 YYREEE (reference sequence). The CDR3 covers 13 residues. Trimming shortened V by 5 bases and J by 4 bases, and 10 bases separated the two germline ends. The CDR3 loop is CASSQTGGNTIYF. The CDR3 nucleotides read TGTGCCAGCAGTCAAACAGGGGGAAACACCATATATTTT.

This clone has a handful of counts. The chain couples TRBV11-2 to TRBJ1-4, with 8 nucleotides matching TRBD1. The CDR3 loop spans 15 amino acids. Germline V gives CDR1 SGHAT, CDR2 FQNNGV. V was pared by 5 bases and J by 4 bases, with 6 bases of the junction left unmatched. The CDR3 protein is CASSPGQGFNEKLFF. In DNA, the CDR3 is TGTGCCAGCAGCCCAGGACAGGGATTTAATGAAAAACTGTTTTTT.

The table lists this clone with a count of one. The chain joins TRBV5-4 to TRBJ2-7; D is ambiguous. The V end lost 3 bases, the J end lost 4 bases, and 17 bases lay between the germline ends. Germline CDR1 SGHNT, CDR2 YYREEE (reference sequence). This CDR3 has 15 amino acids. The CDR3 region is CASSSSVHDRYEQYF. DNA of the CDR3: TGTGCCAGCAGCTCATCCGTACACGATCGATACGAGCAGTACTTC.

V and J are TRBV12-5 and TRBJ1-2; 9 bases fit TRBD1. J gave up 7 bases and V 5 bases, and 5 bases lay outside the gene matches. CDR1 is LGHNT and CDR2 is FRNRAP in the germline V gene. The CDR3 has 13 amino acids. The CDR3 DNA sequence: TGTGCTAGTGGTCCGGACAGGGGCCGTGGCTACACCTTC. Translation gives CASGPDRGRGYTF.

The rearrangement joins TRBV4-1 to TRBJ1-5; a weak D match, TRBD1 (6 bases). Germline V gives CDR1 MGHRA, CDR2 YSYEKL. Trimming removed 0 bases from V and 4 bases from J, with 19 bases in between. The CDR3 length is 18 residues. The CDR3 loop is CASSQDHTGGAGNQPQHF. CDR3 DNA: TGCGCCAGCAGCCAAGATCACACGGGGGGCGCGGGGAATCAGCCCCAGCATTTT.